This T cell receptor (beta chain) was observed in a study of blood T cell repertoires in COVID-19. Study context: From the United States, Italy and Spain came samples of acute and convalescent COVID-19. PBMCs, B-cell-depleted T cells, or T cells were the source of the cDNA or gDNA that made up the material.

The germline V gene encodes CDR1 MDHEN and CDR2 SYDVKM. Between the trimmed V and J ends, which lost 6 bases and 6 bases, there was a span of 14 bases. The CDR3 has 13 residues. The authors' processing: Estimation of nucleated cell counts relied on the amplification of reference gene primers. This table comes from immunoSEQ multiplex PCR, and its TCRdb copy is limited to in-frame clones, with some not included. The V and J calls and clone size come from that table; D and trimming were worked out from the DNA. This table holds a few hundred thousand clones, about 86% found once. The sequence was collected from a man between 18 and 35 years old with active or convalescent COVID-19. The chain has TRBV28 and TRBJ1-2; no clear D. Sequencing was done on a sample of peripheral blood. The CDR3, as DNA: TGTGCCAGCAGCTTAATCGCCGGTAATGGCTACACCTTC. This translates into CASSLIAGNGYTF.